Presented here are 13 T cell receptor beta chains from one specimen sequenced in a study of OX40 agonist ivuxolimab in advanced cancers. TCRdb's table, derived via immunoSEQ multiplex PCR, lists solely in-frame clones and lacks some. Of tens of thousands of clones listed, over 60% were seen once; the top ten hold 13% to 15%. This sample comprised CD4+ or CD8+ T cells sorted from blood, obtained in a trial of the OX40 agonist ivuxolimab. Receptor source: an adult with an advanced solid tumor such as melanoma, head and neck, liver or kidney cancer.

CDR3: CSAPAGAEQYF. Here the CDR3 DNA reads TGCAGTGCCCCCGCCGGGGCGGAGCAGTACTTC. The chain combines TRBV20-1 with TRBJ2-7; possibly TRBD1 or TRBD2 for D (5 bases each). The germline gives CDR1 DFQATT, CDR2 SNEGSKA (reference sequence). This CDR3 has 11 residues. V dropped 6 bases and J dropped 7 bases, with 13 bases sitting between them.

This sequence joins TRBV13 and TRBJ1-4; no clear D gene. Per the germline V gene, CDR1 is PRHDT and CDR2 is FYEKMQ (reference sequence). The CDR3 runs 14 residues. V shed 1 base and J shed 2 bases, with 5 bases lying between them. The DNA of the CDR3 is TGTGCCAGCAGCTTAGCGGCTACTAATGAAAAACTGTTTTTT. Translating gives CASSLAATNEKLFF.

The rearrangement links TRBV5-8 to TRBJ1-5; no reliable D call. Germline values: CDR1 SGHTS, CDR2 YDEGEE. The V gene lost 4 bases and the J gene lost 1 base, with 9 bases spanning the gap. This CDR3 region has 14 residues. The DNA for the CDR3 is TGTGCCAGCAGCGCCGACATAAGCAATCAGCCCCAGCATTTT. It encodes CASSADISNQPQHF.

This clone was seen once. The chain is built from TRBV5-6 and TRBJ1-1, with a possible D match to TRBD1 (5 bases). This CDR3 region has 12 residues. With 0 bases removed from V and 10 bases from J, the gap between germline ends came to 10 bases. CDR1 is SGHDT, CDR2 YYEEEE, per germline. The CDR3 DNA reads as TGTGCCAGCAGCTTGGAGGGGAGAAGAGCTTTCTTT. This sequence encodes CASSLEGRRAFF.

The gene calls are TRBV2 and TRBJ2-7; D tentatively fits TRBD1 or TRBD2 (5 bases each). V lost 3 bases to trimming and J lost 6 bases, with 15 bases between them. CDR1 and CDR2 (germline): SNHLY, FYNNEI. The CDR3 covers 14 residues. The CDR3 spells CASSDSRDLGEQYF. In nucleotides, the CDR3 is TGTGCCAGCAGTGATAGTAGGGACCTCGGCGAGCAGTACTTC.

CDR3 coding DNA: TGTGCCAGCTCAGGACAGGGACAAGAGACCCAGTACTTC. Translation gives CASSGQGQETQYF. The rearrangement joins TRBV18 to TRBJ2-5; the match to TRBD1 covers 8 bases. V dropped 5 bases and J dropped 2; count of bases not matched to a gene: 1. This CDR3 is 13 amino acids long. Germline values: CDR1 KGHSH, CDR2 LQKENI.

This rearrangement joins TRBV7-9 to TRBJ2-1; the match to TRBD2 covers 10 bases. Germline assignment: CDR1 SEHNR and CDR2 FQNEAQ (reference sequence). With V trimmed by 9 bases and J by 6 bases, 17 bases remained unmatched. This CDR3 contains 17 residues. CDR3 nucleotides: TGTGCCAGGGACGCCCTCAAGAGCGGGGGGGGTGGCAATGAGCAGTTCTTC. Amino acid sequence: CARDALKSGGGGNEQFF.

The gene calls are TRBV27 and TRBJ2-7; D remains ambiguous. Germline-derived CDR1 and CDR2 are MNHEY and SMNVEV (reference sequence). This CDR3 comprises 13 residues. Trimming took off 2 bases at V and 7 bases at J, with 12 bases between the two ends. The CDR3 loop is CASSLPGDREQYF. In nucleotides, the CDR3 is TGTGCCAGCAGTTTACCTGGGGATAGAGAGCAGTACTTC.

The chain combines TRBV6-5 with TRBJ2-1; D may be TRBD2 (7 bases). CDR3 size: 14 residues. CDR1 MNHEY and CDR2 SVGAGI come from the germline V gene. V lost 4 bases, J lost 5 bases, and 12 bases lay in between. The CDR3 bases are TGTGCCAGCAGTTTAAACGGGGGGCACAATGAGCAGTTCTTC. Translation gives CASSLNGGHNEQFF.

This chain uses TRBV5-4 with TRBJ2-2; 7 bases align to TRBD2. CDR1 is SGHNT, CDR2 YYREEE, per germline (reference sequence). The CDR3 has 16 residues. The ends lost 4 bases at V and 0 bases at J; junction bases unmatched: 6. The CDR3 region has the DNA TGTGCCAGCAGCCCGGGGAGGGATCCGAACACCGGGGAGCTGTTTTTT. It yields the protein CASSPGRDPNTGELFF.

The CDR3 sequence: CASSALPSSYNEQFF. In nucleotides, the CDR3 is TGTGCCAGCAGCGCCTTGCCAAGCTCCTACAATGAGCAGTTCTTC. The rearrangement uses TRBV7-3 and TRBJ2-1; D gene ambiguous. Trimming stripped 5 bases from V and 0 bases from J, with 11 bases between. CDR3 length equals 15 residues. Germline V lookup: CDR1 SGHTA, CDR2 FQGTGA.

This chain's CDR3 is CASSSTPTGVNTGELFF. The CDR3 region has the DNA TGTGCCAGCAGCTCTACCCCGACAGGGGTAAACACCGGGGAGCTGTTTTTT. The V gene is TRBV11-2, the J gene TRBJ2-2, with 8 bases aligning to TRBD1. V trimming: 4 bases; J trimming: 2 bases; junction bases outside the gene matches: 9. Germline V CDR1 and CDR2: SGHAT, FQNNGV. This CDR3 contains 17 residues. Filled out from reference TRBV11-2 and TRBJ2-2, the complete variable domain reads EAGVAQSPRYKIIEKRQSVAFWCNPISGHATLYWYQQILGQGPKLLIQFQNNGVVDDSQLPKDRFSAERLKGVDSTLKIQPAKLEDSAVYLCASSSTPTGVNTGELFFGEGSRLTVL.

The chain employs TRBV6-5 and TRBJ2-1; TRBD2 matches at 8 bases. J gave up 6 bases and V 2 bases, and 3 bases lay outside the gene matches. Germline V gene sequence: CDR1 MNHEY, CDR2 SVGAGI. This CDR3 region has 14 residues. The CDR3 nucleotides read TGTGCCAGCAGTTACCGGCGGGGGGCCAATGAGCAGTTCTTC. It yields the protein CASSYRRGANEQFF.